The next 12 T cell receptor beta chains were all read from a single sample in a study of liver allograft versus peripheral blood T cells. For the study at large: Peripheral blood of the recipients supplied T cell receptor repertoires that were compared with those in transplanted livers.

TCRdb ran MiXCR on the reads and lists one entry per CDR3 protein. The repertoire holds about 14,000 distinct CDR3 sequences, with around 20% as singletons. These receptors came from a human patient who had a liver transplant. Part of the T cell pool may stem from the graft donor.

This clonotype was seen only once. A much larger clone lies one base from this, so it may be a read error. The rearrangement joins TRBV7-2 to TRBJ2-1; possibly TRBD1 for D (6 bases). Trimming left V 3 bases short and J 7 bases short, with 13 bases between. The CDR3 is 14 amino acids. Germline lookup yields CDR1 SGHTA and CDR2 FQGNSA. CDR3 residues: CASSFDRKYNEQFF. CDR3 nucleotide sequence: TGTGCCAGCAGCTTTGACAGGAAGTATAATGAGCAGTTCTTC.

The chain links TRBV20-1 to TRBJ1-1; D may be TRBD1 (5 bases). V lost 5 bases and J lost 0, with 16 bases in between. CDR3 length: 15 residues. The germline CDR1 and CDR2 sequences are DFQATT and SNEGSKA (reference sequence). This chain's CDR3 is CSAEPPRGMNTEAFF. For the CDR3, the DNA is TGCAGTGCTGAACCTCCCCGGGGGATGAACACTGAAGCTTTCTTT.

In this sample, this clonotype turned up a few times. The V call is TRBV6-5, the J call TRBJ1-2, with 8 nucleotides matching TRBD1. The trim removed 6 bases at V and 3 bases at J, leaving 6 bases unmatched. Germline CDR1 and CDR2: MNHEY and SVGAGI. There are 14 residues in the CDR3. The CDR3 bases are TGTGCCAGCAGCGCGGACAGGGAGGACTATGGCTACACCTTC. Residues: CASSADREDYGYTF.

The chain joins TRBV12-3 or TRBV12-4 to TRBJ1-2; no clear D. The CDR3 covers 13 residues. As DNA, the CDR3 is TGTGCTACCTCGGTGGATGGTCGTGGTGGCTACACCTTC. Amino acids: CATSVDGRGGYTF.

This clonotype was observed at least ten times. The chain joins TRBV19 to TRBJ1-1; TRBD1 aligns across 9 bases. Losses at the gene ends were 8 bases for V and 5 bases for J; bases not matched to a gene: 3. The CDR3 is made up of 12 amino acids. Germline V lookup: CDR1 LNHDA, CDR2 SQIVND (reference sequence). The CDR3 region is CASCDRGTEAFF. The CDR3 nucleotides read TGTGCCAGTTGCGACAGGGGGACTGAAGCTTTCTTT.

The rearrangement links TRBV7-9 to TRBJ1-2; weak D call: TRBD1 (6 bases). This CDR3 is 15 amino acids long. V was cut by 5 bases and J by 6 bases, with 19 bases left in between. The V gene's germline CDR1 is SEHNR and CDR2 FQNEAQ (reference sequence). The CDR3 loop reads CASSPLQGPRDGYTF. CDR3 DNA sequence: TGTGCCAGCAGCCCTCTACAGGGACCTAGGGATGGCTACACCTTC.

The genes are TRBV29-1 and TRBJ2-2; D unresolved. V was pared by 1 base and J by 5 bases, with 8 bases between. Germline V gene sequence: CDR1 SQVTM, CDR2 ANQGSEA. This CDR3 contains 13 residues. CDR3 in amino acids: CSVEVEVTGELFF. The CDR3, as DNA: TGCAGCGTTGAAGTAGAGGTAACCGGGGAGCTGTTTTTT.

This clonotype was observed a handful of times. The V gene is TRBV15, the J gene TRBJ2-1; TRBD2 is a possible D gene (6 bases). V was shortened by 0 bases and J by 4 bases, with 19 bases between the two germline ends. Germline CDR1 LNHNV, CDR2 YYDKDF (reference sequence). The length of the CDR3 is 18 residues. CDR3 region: CATSRDYPGLDLYNEQFF. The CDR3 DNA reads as TGTGCCACCAGCAGAGATTACCCGGGACTGGATCTGTACAATGAGCAGTTCTTC. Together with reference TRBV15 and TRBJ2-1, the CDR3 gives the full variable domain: DAMVIQNPRYQVTQFGKPVTLSCSQTLNHNVMYWYQQKSSQAPKLLFHYYDKDFNNEADTPDNFQSRRPNTSFCFLDIRSPGLGDTAMYLCATSRDYPGLDLYNEQFFGPGTRLTVL.

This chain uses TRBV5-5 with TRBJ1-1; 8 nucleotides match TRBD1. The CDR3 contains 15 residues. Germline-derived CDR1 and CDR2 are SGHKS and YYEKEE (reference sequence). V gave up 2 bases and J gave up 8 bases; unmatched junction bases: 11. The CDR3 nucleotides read TGTGCCAGCAGCTTCCGACAGGGGCCGCGACTCGAAGCTTTCTTT. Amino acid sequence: CASSFRQGPRLEAFF.

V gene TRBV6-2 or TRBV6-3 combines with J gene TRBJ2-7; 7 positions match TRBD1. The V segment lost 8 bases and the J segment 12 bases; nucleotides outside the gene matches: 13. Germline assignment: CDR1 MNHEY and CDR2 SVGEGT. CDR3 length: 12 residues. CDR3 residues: CASAPYRGWRYF. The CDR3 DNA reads TGTGCCAGCGCCCCCTACAGGGGATGGAGGTACTTC.

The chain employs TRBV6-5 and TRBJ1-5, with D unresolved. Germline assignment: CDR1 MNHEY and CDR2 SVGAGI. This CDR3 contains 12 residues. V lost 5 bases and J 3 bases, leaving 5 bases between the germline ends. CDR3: CASSTVNQPQHF. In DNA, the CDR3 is TGTGCCAGCAGTACCGTCAATCAGCCCCAGCATTTT.

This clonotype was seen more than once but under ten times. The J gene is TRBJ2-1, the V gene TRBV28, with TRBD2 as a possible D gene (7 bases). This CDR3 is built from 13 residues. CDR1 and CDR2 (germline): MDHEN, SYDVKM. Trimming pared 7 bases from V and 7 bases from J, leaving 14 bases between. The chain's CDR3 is CASTLQGGNEQFF. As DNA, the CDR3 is TGTGCCAGCACACTACAGGGAGGGAATGAGCAGTTCTTC.